Described below is a single T cell receptor (beta chain) sequence and its context. These data are taken from a study of blood T cells in healthy people across ages. Germline V gives CDR1 MNHEY, CDR2 SVGAGI. Trimming took off 5 bases at V and 11 bases at J, with 15 bases between the two ends. The CDR3 loop spans 12 amino acids. Next came a second PCR, run for about 6 to 11 cycles, which used a sample-barcoded 5' primer along with a J-beta primer mix. TCRdb itself ran the 5' RACE reads through MiXCR, one entry per CDR3 protein. The data contain over a million distinct CDR3 sequences, around 45% of them seen just once; the ten biggest clones take up approximately 20%.

This chain joins TRBV6-5 and TRBJ2-5; unclear D gene. What was sequenced was blood. The receptor comes from an older woman in good health. This CDR3 is CASSNPYYEQYF. The CDR3 DNA follows: TGTGCCAGCAGTAATCCCTATTATGAGCAGTACTTC.